A single sample is the source of the 24 T cell receptor beta chains below, sequenced in a study of blood T cell repertoires in COVID-19. Data came from immunoSEQ multiplex PCR; TCRdb stores just in-frame clones and leaves some out. Of 75,000 to 80,000 clones in the sample, under 95% were seen once. Specimen: peripheral blood. These TCRs come from a human donor in a cohort sampled during active COVID-19.

The CDR3 sequence is CASSIPPDRGSNEKLFF. CDR3 sequence (DNA): TGTGCCAGTAGTATACCCCCAGACAGGGGAAGCAATGAAAAACTGTTTTTT. The chain recombines TRBV19 with TRBJ1-4; 8 bases line up with TRBD1. The CDR3 spans 17 residues. The junction had 10 bases not matched to a gene; V was cut back by 2 bases and J by 5 bases. From germline, CDR1 is LNHDA and CDR2 SQIVND (reference sequence).

The CDR3 bases are TGCGCCAGCAGTCACCCGACAGGGAGAACCTACGAGCAGTACTTC. This gives the protein CASSHPTGRTYEQYF. This sequence joins TRBV23-1 and TRBJ2-7, with 7 bases identical to TRBD1. Being an ORF, TRBV23-1 has a function that is uncertain. This CDR3 comprises 15 residues. The ends lost 3 bases at V and 2 bases at J; junction bases unmatched: 7.

The V call is TRBV20-1, the J call TRBJ2-1; weak D call: TRBD1 (6 bases). V was cut by 3 bases and J by 8 bases, with 11 bases left in between. The V gene's germline CDR1 is DFQATT and CDR2 SNEGSKA (reference sequence). This CDR3 contains 12 residues. CDR3 region: CSASPQGDEQFF. CDR3 coding DNA: TGCAGTGCTAGTCCACAGGGCGATGAGCAGTTCTTC.

The rearrangement uses TRBV29-1 and TRBJ2-3, with 9 bases lining up with TRBD1. This CDR3 has 15 residues. Germline loops: CDR1 SQVTM, CDR2 ANQGSEA. CDR3 region: CSANRDRDIPDTQYF. In DNA, the CDR3 is TGCAGTGCTAACCGGGACAGGGATATTCCAGATACGCAGTATTTT.

The rearrangement uses TRBV6-2 or TRBV6-3 and TRBJ2-5; 8 bases map to TRBD2. This CDR3 has 15 amino acids. Looked up from germline, CDR1 is MNHEY and CDR2 is SVGEGT. The V gene end was trimmed by 1 base and the J gene end by 3 bases; junction bases not matched to a gene: 4. The CDR3 DNA is TGTGCCAGCAGTTACTTCACTAGCGGTGAAGAGACCCAGTACTTC. Translating it yields CASSYFTSGEETQYF.

The J gene is TRBJ1-2, the V gene TRBV19; tentative D call: TRBD1 (6 bases). The CDR3 is 17 residues long. V was pared by 0 bases and J by 4 bases, with 18 bases between. Per germline, CDR1 LNHDA and CDR2 SQIVND (reference sequence). CDR3 coding DNA: TGTGCCAGTAGTATAGAGTTGCGACAGGCCACCATCTATGGCTACACCTTC. Its protein is CASSIELRQATIYGYTF. The full variable domain, rest sourced from reference TRBV19 and TRBJ1-2, is DGGITQSPKYLFRKEGQNVTLSCEQNLNHDAMYWYRQDPGQGLRLIYYSQIVNDFQKGDIAEGYSVSREKKESFPLTVTSAQKNPTAFYLCASSIELRQATIYGYTFGSGTRLTVV.

In its sample, this clone was seen once. The chain has TRBV5-1 and TRBJ2-2; 7 bases align to TRBD1. The CDR3 spans 15 residues. CDR1 SGHRS and CDR2 YFSETQ come from the germline V gene. The junction had 11 bases not matched to a gene; V was cut back by 8 bases and J by 4 bases. CDR3 sequence reads: CASSRDSIVTGELFF. The CDR3 coding sequence is TGCGCCAGTTCCCGGGACAGCATCGTCACCGGGGAGCTGTTTTTT. The entire variable domain, with the rest obtained from reference TRBV5-1 and TRBJ2-2, is as follows: KAGVTQTPRYLIKTRGQQVTLSCSPISGHRSVSWYQQTPGQGLQFLFEYFSETQRNKGNFPGRFSGRQFSNSRSEMNVSTLELGDSALYLCASSRDSIVTGELFFGEGSRLTVL.

The chain is built from TRBV5-8 and TRBJ2-7, with D possibly being TRBD1 (7 bases). Germline CDR1 reads SGHTS; CDR2 reads YDEGEE. Trimming took 6 bases from V and 4 from J, leaving 17 bases between them. The CDR3 length is 14 residues. CDR3 region: CASTYTAGGYEQYF. The CDR3 region has the DNA TGTGCCAGCACTTACACGGCAGGGGGGTACGAGCAGTACTTC.

Here the CDR3 reads CASSPPSVQETQYF. CDR3 nucleotide sequence: TGTGCCAGCTCACCACCGTCAGTCCAAGAGACCCAGTACTTC. The chain uses TRBV18 and TRBJ2-5; D unclear. The CDR3 runs to 14 residues. Germline CDR1 reads KGHSH; CDR2 reads LQKENI. Trimming pared 0 bases from V and 1 base from J, leaving 6 bases between.

V and J are TRBV9 and TRBJ2-2; TRBD1 aligns across 9 bases. CDR1 and CDR2 from the germline V gene are SGDLS and YYNGEE. After removal of 2 bases from V and 4 bases from J, the junction contained 6 bases not matched to a gene. The CDR3 has 16 amino acids. CDR3 sequence (DNA): TGTGCCAGCAGCGTCTACGACAGGGGGTCCACCGGGGAGCTGTTTTTT. Translating it yields CASSVYDRGSTGELFF.

This chain uses TRBV4-1 with TRBJ2-5; possibly TRBD1 for D (5 bases). V lost 4 bases, J lost 5 bases, and 17 bases lay in between. This CDR3 spans 15 amino acids. Germline V gene sequence: CDR1 MGHRA, CDR2 YSYEKL. DNA for the CDR3: TGCGCCAGCAGCCCTGACGGGCAGGGAAGGGAGACCCAGTACTTC. Residues: CASSPDGQGRETQYF.

The CDR3 DNA follows: TGTGCCAGTACAGGGAACAATTCACCCCTCCACTTT. Amino acids: CASTGNNSPLHF. The chain combines TRBV6-5 with TRBJ1-6, with D possibly TRBD1 on 6 matching bases. The germline V gene encodes CDR1 MNHEY and CDR2 SVGAGI. V was shortened by 9 bases and J by 7 bases, with 10 bases between the two germline ends. The CDR3 runs to 12 residues.

V usage is TRBV5-1 and J usage is TRBJ2-5, with 8 nucleotides matching TRBD2. Germline CDR1 is SGHRS and CDR2 is YFSETQ. V was clipped by 2 bases and J by 2 bases; unmatched bases: 8. The CDR3 extends over 16 amino acids. CDR3 nucleotide sequence: TGCGCCAGCAGCTTTTCGGGAGGGACCGCTCAAGAGACCCAGTACTTC. Encoded protein: CASSFSGGTAQETQYF.

This chain uses TRBV9 with TRBJ2-3; 9 bases map to TRBD2. CDR3 size: 16 residues. Germline lookup yields CDR1 SGDLS and CDR2 YYNGEE. Germline trimming cut 1 base from V and 4 bases from J; bases unmatched to any gene: 7. Here the CDR3 DNA reads TGTGCCAGCAGCGTAAGTAGCGGGGGCGTTCCAGATACGCAGTATTTT. Protein product: CASSVSSGGVPDTQYF.

This clone was picked up one time. This chain links TRBV6-2 or TRBV6-3 with TRBJ2-5; D uncertain. This CDR3 has 13 amino acids. CDR1 and CDR2 (germline): MNHEY, SVGEGT. V lost 0 bases and J lost 5, with 7 bases in between. The CDR3 DNA follows: TGTGCCAGCAGTTACTCGATACAGGAGACCCAGTACTTC. Residues: CASSYSIQETQYF.

The chain recombines TRBV6-5 with TRBJ2-7; the D is unclear. Looked up from germline, CDR1 is MNHEY and CDR2 is SVGAGI. V was shortened by 4 bases and J by 0 bases, with 4 bases between the two germline ends. The CDR3 totals 12 residues. CDR3 amino acids: CASSSTSYEQYF. Here the CDR3 DNA reads TGTGCCAGCAGTTCTACCTCCTACGAGCAGTACTTC.

V and J are TRBV6-5 and TRBJ2-6, with 7 bases aligning to TRBD2. The length of the CDR3 is 14 residues. Germline loops: CDR1 MNHEY, CDR2 SVGAGI. The V and J ends lost 7 bases and 5 bases, in that order; junction bases with no gene match: 5. The CDR3 region has the DNA TGTGCCAGCACCGAGCGGGAATGGGCCAACGTCCTGACTTTC. Translated: CASTEREWANVLTF.

In DNA, the CDR3 is TGTGCCAGCTCACGGCCGGGACAGGCTTCCTACGAGCAGTACTTC. It translates to CASSRPGQASYEQYF. The V and J genes are TRBV18 and TRBJ2-7; TRBD1 matches at 8 bases. This CDR3 contains 15 residues. The trim removed 4 bases at V and 1 base at J, leaving 6 bases unmatched. Germline CDR1 reads KGHSH; CDR2 reads LQKENI.

The genes are TRBV7-5 and TRBJ2-3; TRBD1, the table's D call, lacks a check against the DNA. TRBV7-5 is given as a pseudogene. This CDR3 has 16 amino acids. The CDR3 nucleotides read TGTGTCAGAAGCCACAGGGGGCTTTGTGGGACAGATACGCAGTATTTT. Residues: CVRSHRGLCGTDTQYF.

The chain uses TRBV2 and TRBJ2-1; 8 bases map to TRBD1. V lost 6 bases, J lost 8 bases, and 3 bases stayed unmatched. This CDR3 has 12 amino acids. Germline V gene lookup returns CDR1 SNHLY and CDR2 FYNNEI. In DNA form, the CDR3 reads TGTGCCAGCAGAGCACAGGGGGATGAGCAGTTCTTC. Protein product: CASRAQGDEQFF.

This clone was seen once. The chain recombines TRBV11-2 with TRBJ2-1, with 10 bases that match TRBD2. Trimming removed 2 bases from V and 0 bases from J; junction bases left unmatched: 7. Germline-derived CDR1 and CDR2 are SGHAT and FQNNGV. The length of the CDR3 is 18 residues. In DNA form, the CDR3 reads TGTGCCAGCAGCTTACGGCTAGCGGGGGTCGGCTCCTACAATGAGCAGTTCTTC. As protein: CASSLRLAGVGSYNEQFF.

The CDR3 spells CASSLEGQNSYNEQFF. As DNA, the CDR3 is TGCGCCAGCAGCTTGGAGGGGCAGAACTCCTACAATGAGCAGTTCTTC. The V and J genes are TRBV5-1 and TRBJ2-1; D is possibly TRBD1 (5 bases). The V end lost 0 bases, the J end lost 0 bases, and 10 bases lay between the germline ends. Germline V gene data show CDR1 as SGHRS and CDR2 as YFSETQ. This CDR3 region has 16 residues.

The chain links TRBV4-3 to TRBJ2-2; TRBD1 matches at 9 bases. Germline assignment: CDR1 LGHNA and CDR2 YSLEER. The V and J ends lost 1 base and 5 bases, in that order; junction bases with no gene match: 5. This CDR3 contains 16 residues. The DNA of the CDR3 is TGCGCCAGCAGCCAAGGAACAGGGGGCTTGACCGGGGAGCTGTTTTTT. It yields the protein CASSQGTGGLTGELFF.

V and J are TRBV4-2 and TRBJ2-2; 12 nucleotides match TRBD2. CDR3 length: 19 amino acids. The V gene's germline CDR1 is LGHNA and CDR2 YNFKEQ. Germline trimming cut 0 bases from V and 4 bases from J; bases unmatched to any gene: 9. CDR3: CASSQENLAGGPSTGELFF. The CDR3 bases are TGTGCCAGCAGCCAAGAAAATCTAGCGGGGGGGCCCAGCACCGGGGAGCTGTTTTTT.